This T cell receptor (beta chain) was recovered during a study of blood T cell repertoires in COVID-19 (dated by TCRdb to the early 2020s). About the full investigation: Samples from collaborators originated in the United States, Italy and Spain and spanned both the acute and convalescent phases of COVID-19. The prospective study material was composed of cDNA or gDNA derived from T cells, B-cell-depleted T cells, or PBMCs. Subjects who had been exposed to COVID-19, were actively infected with it, or had recovered from it provided the deeply sampled blood TCRbeta repertoires that made up the dataset. The repertoires were made available in a free public database intended to serve as a resource for research on the immune response to SARS-CoV-2. The samples were drawn from two sources: the first 160 participants of the ongoing ImmuneRACE study, and approximately 1,300 subjects contributed by 6 global collaborators. Nearly every sample came with metadata listing a de-identified subject ID, COVID-19 status, age in years and sex. Where available, HLA class I and class II types were taken from metadata supplied by the sample provider and were not determined by assay-based typing. Paper-wide results and their limitations: How much clinical and demographic metadata was included differed by source and by participant, and the metadata was provided uncurated.

A second Seattle source provided samples from volunteer blood donors who had recovered from COVID-19. Collaborating institutions collected whole blood in K2EDTA tubes following their own protocols. For TCRbeta analysis, collaborator samples were shipped as frozen whole blood, as isolated PBMCs, or as DNA extracted from either sample type. Deletion took 0 bases off V and 3 bases off J, with a span of 11 bases between the germline ends. The CDR3 has 15 amino acids, counting the end cysteine and phenylalanine. Only the CDR3 DNA is retained, 45 bases long and in frame from the first base. The germline V gene supplies CDR1 LGHNA and CDR2 YSLEER. The immunoSEQ Assay, a bias-controlled multiplex PCR, was used to amplify TCRbeta CDR3 regions from genomic DNA. Regarding the original processing steps: The number of nucleated cells in each sample was estimated from the amplification of reference gene primers within the assay. To quantify the absolute abundance of each unique TCRbeta CDR3 rearrangement, sequence reads were collapsed and filtered. For each sample, productive Simpson clonality was calculated as the square root of Simpson's diversity index over productive rearrangements. What TCRdb holds here is the immuneACCESS table cut down to in-frame rearrangements. Part of the clones is not present; checked against another copy, under half of the missing clones reflect an unresolved V gene, and the others are unexplained. V, J and clone size are taken as reported in that table, and D and trimming were inferred from the DNA itself. The sample contains about 280,000 clones, approximately 90% of them found a single time. The ten largest clonotypes hold about 2.2% of the sample.

In regard to this clone: Its target antigen remains unknown. Per-base qualities were not stored, and no clone one base away is much larger.

The chain uses TRBV4-3 and TRBJ1-2; the D region possibly corresponds to TRBD1 (5 bases align). Sequenced material: peripheral blood. The receptor's source is a woman between 50 and 59 years old who had recovered from COVID-19. The CDR3 amino acid sequence is: CASSQDQGRDYGYTF. The DNA sequence is given as TGCGCCAGCAGCCAAGATCAGGGAAGGGACTATGGCTACACCTTC.